The T cell receptor (beta chain) described here comes from a study of control samples from healthy donors and cancer patients. V lost 1 base to trimming and J lost 5 bases, with 8 bases between them. CDR3 length: 13 amino acids. Germline V lookup: CDR1 LGHNT, CDR2 FRNRAP. The data were produced by immunoSEQ multiplex PCR, yet TCRdb's version contains in-frame clones alone and is incomplete. The table lists 35,000 to 55,000 clones, around 87% of them singletons. The specimen sequenced was PBMCs. The chain combines TRBV12-5 with TRBJ2-5; a possible D gene is TRBD2 (5 bases). The TCR originated in a woman aged 55-75 years with lung cancer. CDR3 nucleotides: TGTGCTAGTGGTTTGGATTGGAGGGAGACCCAGTACTTC. It specifies CASGLDWRETQYF.